By sample share, the clone carrying this TCR beta chain is large. Its specificity is unknown. The sample is drawn from a study of T cell clones after liver transplantation. Turning to the study itself: At least one year of complete immunosuppression withdrawal without enzymes over twice normal defined tolerance.

The CDR3 has 16 amino acids. V lost 3 bases, J lost 2 bases, and 9 bases stayed unmatched. CDR1 and CDR2 from the germline V gene are SGDLS and YYNGEE. The data were produced by immunoSEQ multiplex PCR, yet TCRdb's version contains in-frame clones alone and is incomplete. Of around 1,200 clones listed, 40% to 65% were seen once; the top ten hold around 15%. Alloreactive TCRbeta sequences came from sequencing proliferating CFSE-low cells in the MLR. V and J are TRBV9 and TRBJ2-5; 8 bases match TRBD2. This receptor was identified in a human patient who received a liver transplant. Some T cells here may be from the graft donor. The sequenced sample consisted of CD4+ T cells from cultured PBMCs. The chain's CDR3 is CASSAGSGARQETQYF. CDR3 sequence (DNA): TGTGCCAGCAGCGCGGGTAGCGGGGCCCGACAAGAGACCCAGTACTTC.